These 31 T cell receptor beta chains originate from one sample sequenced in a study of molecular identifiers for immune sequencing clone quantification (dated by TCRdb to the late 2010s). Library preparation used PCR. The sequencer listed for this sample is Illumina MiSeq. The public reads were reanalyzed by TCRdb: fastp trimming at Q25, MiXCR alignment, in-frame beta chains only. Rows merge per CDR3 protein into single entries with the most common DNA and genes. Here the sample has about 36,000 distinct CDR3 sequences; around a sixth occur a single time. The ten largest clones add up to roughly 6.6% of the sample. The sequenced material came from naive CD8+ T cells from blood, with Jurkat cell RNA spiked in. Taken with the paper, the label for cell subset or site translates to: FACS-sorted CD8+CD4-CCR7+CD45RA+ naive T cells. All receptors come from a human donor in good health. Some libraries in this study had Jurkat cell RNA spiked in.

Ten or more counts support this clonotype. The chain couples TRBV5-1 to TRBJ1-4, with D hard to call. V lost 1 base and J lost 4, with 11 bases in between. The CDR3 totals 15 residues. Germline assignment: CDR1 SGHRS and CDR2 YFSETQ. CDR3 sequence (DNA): TGCGCCAGCAGCTTGTCGGTAGGGATTAATGAAAAACTGTTTTTT. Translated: CASSLSVGINEKLFF.

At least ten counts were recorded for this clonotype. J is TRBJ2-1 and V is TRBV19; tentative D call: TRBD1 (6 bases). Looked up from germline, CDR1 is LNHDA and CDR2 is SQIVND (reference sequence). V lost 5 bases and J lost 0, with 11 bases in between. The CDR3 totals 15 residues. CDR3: CASSSTGNSYNEQFF. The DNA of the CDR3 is TGTGCCAGTAGTTCCACAGGGAACTCCTACAATGAGCAGTTCTTC.

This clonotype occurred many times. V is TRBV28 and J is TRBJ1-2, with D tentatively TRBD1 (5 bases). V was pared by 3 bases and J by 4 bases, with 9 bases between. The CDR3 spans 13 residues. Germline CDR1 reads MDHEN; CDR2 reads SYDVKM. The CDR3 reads CASSLTETYGYTF. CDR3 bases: TGTGCCAGCAGTTTGACAGAGACCTATGGCTACACCTTC.

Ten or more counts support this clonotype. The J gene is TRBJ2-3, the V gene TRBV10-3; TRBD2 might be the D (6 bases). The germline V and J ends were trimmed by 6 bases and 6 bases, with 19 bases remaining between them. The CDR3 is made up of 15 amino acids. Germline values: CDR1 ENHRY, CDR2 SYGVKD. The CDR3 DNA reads TGTGCCATCAGCGACACTGGGACTGCGAAGGATACGCAGTATTTT. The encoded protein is CAISDTGTAKDTQYF.

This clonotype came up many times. In DNA form, the CDR3 reads TGTGCCAGCAGCTTAGTGGGCTCCGAGCAGTACTTC. Translated: CASSLVGSEQYF. The chain employs TRBV7-8 and TRBJ2-7; unclear D gene. CDR1 is SGHVS and CDR2 is FQNEAQ in the germline V gene. V was pared by 1 base and J by 6 bases, with 7 bases between. The length of the CDR3 is 12 residues.

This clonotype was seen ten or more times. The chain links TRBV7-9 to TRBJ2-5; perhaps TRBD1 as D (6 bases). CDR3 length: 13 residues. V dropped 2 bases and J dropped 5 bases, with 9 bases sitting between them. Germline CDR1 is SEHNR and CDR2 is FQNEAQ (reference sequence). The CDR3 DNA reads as TGTGCCAGCAGCTTATTCCAGGGGGAGACCCAGTACTTC. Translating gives CASSLFQGETQYF.

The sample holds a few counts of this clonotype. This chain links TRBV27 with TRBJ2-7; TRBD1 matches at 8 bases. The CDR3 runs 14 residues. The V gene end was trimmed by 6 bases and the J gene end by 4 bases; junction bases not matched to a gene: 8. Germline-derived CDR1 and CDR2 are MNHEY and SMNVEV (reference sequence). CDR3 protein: CASSPGQGWYEQYF. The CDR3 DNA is TGTGCCAGCAGCCCCGGACAGGGTTGGTACGAGCAGTACTTC.

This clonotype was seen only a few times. CDR3 DNA: TGTGCCAGTAGTATAGGTGAGAATGAGCAGTTCTTC. Protein: CASSIGENEQFF. The J gene is TRBJ2-1, the V gene TRBV19; D is undetermined. The V end lost 1 base, the J end lost 7 bases, and 5 bases lay between the germline ends. Germline V gene lookup returns CDR1 LNHDA and CDR2 SQIVND (reference sequence). The length of the CDR3 is 12 residues.

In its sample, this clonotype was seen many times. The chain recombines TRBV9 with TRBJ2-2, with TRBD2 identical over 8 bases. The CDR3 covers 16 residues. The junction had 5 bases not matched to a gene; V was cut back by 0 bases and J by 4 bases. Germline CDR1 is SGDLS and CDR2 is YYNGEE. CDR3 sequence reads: CASSVEGLVPTGELFF. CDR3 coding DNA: TGTGCCAGCAGCGTAGAGGGACTAGTCCCCACCGGGGAGCTGTTTTTT. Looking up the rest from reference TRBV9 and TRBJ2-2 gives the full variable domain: DSGVTQTPKHLITATGQRVTLRCSPRSGDLSVYWYQQSLDQGLQFLIQYYNGEERAKGNILERFSAQQFPDLHSELNLSSLELGDSALYFCASSVEGLVPTGELFFGEGSRLTVL.

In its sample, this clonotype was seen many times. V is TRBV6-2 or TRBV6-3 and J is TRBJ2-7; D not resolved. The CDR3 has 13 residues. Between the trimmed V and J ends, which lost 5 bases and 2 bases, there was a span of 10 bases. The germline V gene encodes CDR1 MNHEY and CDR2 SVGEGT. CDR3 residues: CASSDGSPYEQYF. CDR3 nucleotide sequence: TGTGCCAGCAGTGACGGTTCCCCCTACGAGCAGTACTTC.

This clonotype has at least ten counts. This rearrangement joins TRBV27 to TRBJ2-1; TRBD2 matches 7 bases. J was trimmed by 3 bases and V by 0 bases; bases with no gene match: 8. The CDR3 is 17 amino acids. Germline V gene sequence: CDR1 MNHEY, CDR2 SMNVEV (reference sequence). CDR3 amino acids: CASSLSGLVKGYNEQFF. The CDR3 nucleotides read TGTGCCAGCAGTTTATCCGGACTAGTGAAGGGCTACAATGAGCAGTTCTTC.

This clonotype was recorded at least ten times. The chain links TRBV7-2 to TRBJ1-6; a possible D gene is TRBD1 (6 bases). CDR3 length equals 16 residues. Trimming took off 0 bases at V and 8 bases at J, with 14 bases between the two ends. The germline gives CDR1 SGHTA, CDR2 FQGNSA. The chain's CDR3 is CASSLALVQGHSPLHF. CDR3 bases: TGTGCCAGCAGCTTAGCATTAGTACAGGGACATTCACCCCTCCACTTT.

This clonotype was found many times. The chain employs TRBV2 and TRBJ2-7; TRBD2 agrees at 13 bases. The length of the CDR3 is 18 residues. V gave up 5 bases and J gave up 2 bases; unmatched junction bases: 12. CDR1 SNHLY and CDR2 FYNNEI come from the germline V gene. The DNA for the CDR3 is TGTGCCAGCAGTTTCACCGGGACTAGCGGGATGGAAACCTACGAGCAGTACTTC. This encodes CASSFTGTSGMETYEQYF.

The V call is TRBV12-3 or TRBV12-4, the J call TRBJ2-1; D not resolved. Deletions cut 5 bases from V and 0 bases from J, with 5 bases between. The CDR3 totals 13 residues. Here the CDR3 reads CASSVASYNEQFF. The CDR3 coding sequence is TGTGCCAGCAGTGTTGCCTCCTACAATGAGCAGTTCTTC.

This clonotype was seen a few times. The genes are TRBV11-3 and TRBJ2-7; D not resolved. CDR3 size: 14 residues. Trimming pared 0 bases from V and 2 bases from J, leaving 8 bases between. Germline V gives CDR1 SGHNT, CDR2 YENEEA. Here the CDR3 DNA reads TGTGCCAGCAGCTTAGACGCAGGAACCTACGAGCAGTACTTC. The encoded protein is CASSLDAGTYEQYF.

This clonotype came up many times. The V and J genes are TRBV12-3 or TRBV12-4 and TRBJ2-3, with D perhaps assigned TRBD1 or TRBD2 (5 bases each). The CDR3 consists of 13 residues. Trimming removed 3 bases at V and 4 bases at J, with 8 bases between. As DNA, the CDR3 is TGTGCCAGCAGTTTGGTGGGGGCAGATACGCAGTATTTT. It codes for CASSLVGADTQYF.

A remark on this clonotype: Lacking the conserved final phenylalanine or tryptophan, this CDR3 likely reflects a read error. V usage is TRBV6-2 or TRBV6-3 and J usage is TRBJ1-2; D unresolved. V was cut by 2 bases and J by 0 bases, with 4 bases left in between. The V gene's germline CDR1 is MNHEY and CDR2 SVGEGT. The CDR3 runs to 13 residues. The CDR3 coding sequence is TGTGCCAGCAGTTACGAAGCTAACTATGGCTACACCTCC. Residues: CASSYEANYGYTS.

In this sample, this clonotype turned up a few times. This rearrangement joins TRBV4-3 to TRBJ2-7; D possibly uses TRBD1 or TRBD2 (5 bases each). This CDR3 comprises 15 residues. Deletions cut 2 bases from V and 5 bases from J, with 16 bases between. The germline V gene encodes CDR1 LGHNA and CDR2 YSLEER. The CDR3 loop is CASSQSGRSGHEQYF. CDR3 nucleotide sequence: TGCGCCAGCAGCCAATCGGGGCGAAGTGGCCACGAGCAGTACTTC.

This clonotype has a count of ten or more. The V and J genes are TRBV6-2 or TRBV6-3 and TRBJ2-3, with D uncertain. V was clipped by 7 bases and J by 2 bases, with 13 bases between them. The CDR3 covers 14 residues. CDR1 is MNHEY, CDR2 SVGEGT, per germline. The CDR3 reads CASTDWTDTDTQYF. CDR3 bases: TGTGCCAGCACCGACTGGACCGACACAGATACGCAGTATTTT.

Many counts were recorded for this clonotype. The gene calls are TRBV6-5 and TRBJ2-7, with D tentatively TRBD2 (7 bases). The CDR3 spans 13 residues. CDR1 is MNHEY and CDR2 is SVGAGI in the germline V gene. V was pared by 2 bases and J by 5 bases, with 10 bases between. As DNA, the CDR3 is TGTGCCAGCAGTTACGGGGGGGCAGACGAGCAGTACTTC. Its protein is CASSYGGADEQYF.

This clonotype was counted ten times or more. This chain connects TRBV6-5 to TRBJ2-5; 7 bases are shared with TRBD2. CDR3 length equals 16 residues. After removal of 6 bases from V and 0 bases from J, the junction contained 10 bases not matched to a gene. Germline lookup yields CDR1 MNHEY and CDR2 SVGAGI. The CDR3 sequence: CASSKTSRFDQETQYF. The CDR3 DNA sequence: TGTGCCAGCAGCAAGACTAGCCGGTTTGACCAAGAGACCCAGTACTTC.

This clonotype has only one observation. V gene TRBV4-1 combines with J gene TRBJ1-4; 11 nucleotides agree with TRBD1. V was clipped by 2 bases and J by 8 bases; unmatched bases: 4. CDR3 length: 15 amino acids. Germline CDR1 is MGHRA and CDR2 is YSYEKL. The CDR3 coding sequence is TGCGCCAGCAGCCAATGGACAGGGGGCAGCGAAAAACTGTTTTTT. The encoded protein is CASSQWTGGSEKLFF.

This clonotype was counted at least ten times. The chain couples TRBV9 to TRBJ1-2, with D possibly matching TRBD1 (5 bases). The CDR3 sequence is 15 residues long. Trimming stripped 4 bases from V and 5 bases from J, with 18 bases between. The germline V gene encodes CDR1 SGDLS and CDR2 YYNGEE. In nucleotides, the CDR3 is TGTGCCAGCAGCCCGTCCGGGGCAGGAGGGTATGGCTACACCTTC. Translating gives CASSPSGAGGYGYTF.

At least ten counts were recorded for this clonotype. The CDR3 DNA follows: TGTGCCAGCAGCTACCGACAAGGACGTCCGGATGAGCAGTTCTTC. Translation: CASSYRQGRPDEQFF. The V gene is TRBV7-9, the J gene TRBJ2-1; D is unresolved. Germline CDR1 is SEHNR and CDR2 is FQNEAQ (reference sequence). CDR3 length: 15 amino acids. The ends were cut back, 4 bases at V and 8 bases at J, with 18 bases in the middle.

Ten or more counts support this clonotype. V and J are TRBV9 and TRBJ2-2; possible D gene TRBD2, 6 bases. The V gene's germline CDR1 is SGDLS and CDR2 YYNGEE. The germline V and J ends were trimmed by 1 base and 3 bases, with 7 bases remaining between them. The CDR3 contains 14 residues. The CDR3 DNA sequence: TGTGCCAGCAGCGTAATAGCGGACACCGGGGAGCTGTTTTTT. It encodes CASSVIADTGELFF. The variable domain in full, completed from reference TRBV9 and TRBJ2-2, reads DSGVTQTPKHLITATGQRVTLRCSPRSGDLSVYWYQQSLDQGLQFLIQYYNGEERAKGNILERFSAQQFPDLHSELNLSSLELGDSALYFCASSVIADTGELFFGEGSRLTVL.

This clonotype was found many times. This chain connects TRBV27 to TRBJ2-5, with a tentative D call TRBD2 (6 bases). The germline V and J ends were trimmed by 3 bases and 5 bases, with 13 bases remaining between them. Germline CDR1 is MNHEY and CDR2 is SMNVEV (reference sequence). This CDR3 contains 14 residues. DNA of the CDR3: TGTGCCAGCAGTTTGTGGAGGGCTGATGAGACCCAGTACTTC. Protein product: CASSLWRADETQYF.

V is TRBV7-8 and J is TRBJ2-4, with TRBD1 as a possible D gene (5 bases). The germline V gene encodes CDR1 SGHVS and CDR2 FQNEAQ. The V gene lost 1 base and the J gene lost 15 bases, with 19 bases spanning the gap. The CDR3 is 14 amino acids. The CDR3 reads CASSLGSMIGDRYF. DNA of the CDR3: TGTGCCAGCAGCTTAGGGTCCATGATAGGGGATAGGTACTTC.

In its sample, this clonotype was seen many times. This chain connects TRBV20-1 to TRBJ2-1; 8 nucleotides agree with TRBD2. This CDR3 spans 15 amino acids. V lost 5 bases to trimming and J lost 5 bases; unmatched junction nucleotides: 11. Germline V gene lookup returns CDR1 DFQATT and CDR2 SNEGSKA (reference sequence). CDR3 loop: CSASISGKIDNEQFF. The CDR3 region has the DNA TGCAGTGCTTCCATTAGCGGGAAGATCGACAATGAGCAGTTCTTC.

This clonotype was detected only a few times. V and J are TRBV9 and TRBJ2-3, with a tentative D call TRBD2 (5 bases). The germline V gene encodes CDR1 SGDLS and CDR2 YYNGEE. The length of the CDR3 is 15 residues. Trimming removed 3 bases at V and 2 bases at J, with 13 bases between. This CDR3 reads CASSDSGYLTDTQYF. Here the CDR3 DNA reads TGTGCCAGCAGCGACAGCGGATATCTCACAGATACGCAGTATTTT. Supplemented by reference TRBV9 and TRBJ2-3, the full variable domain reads DSGVTQTPKHLITATGQRVTLRCSPRSGDLSVYWYQQSLDQGLQFLIQYYNGEERAKGNILERFSAQQFPDLHSELNLSSLELGDSALYFCASSDSGYLTDTQYFGPGTRLTVL.

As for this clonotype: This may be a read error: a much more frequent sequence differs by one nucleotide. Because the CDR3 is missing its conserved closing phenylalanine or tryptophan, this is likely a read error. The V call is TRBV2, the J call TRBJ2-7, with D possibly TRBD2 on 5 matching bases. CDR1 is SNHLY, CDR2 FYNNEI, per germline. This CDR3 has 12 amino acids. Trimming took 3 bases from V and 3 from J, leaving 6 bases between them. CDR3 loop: CASSEGSYEQYL. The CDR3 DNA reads TGTGCCAGCAGTGAGGGGAGCTACGAGCAGTACCTC.

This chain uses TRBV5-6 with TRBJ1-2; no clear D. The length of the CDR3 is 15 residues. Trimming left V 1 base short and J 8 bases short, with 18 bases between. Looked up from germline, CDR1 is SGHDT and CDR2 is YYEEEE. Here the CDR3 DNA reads TGTGCCAGCAGCTTGCGCGGCACGGCATTGTTCGGCTACACCTTC. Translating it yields CASSLRGTALFGYTF.